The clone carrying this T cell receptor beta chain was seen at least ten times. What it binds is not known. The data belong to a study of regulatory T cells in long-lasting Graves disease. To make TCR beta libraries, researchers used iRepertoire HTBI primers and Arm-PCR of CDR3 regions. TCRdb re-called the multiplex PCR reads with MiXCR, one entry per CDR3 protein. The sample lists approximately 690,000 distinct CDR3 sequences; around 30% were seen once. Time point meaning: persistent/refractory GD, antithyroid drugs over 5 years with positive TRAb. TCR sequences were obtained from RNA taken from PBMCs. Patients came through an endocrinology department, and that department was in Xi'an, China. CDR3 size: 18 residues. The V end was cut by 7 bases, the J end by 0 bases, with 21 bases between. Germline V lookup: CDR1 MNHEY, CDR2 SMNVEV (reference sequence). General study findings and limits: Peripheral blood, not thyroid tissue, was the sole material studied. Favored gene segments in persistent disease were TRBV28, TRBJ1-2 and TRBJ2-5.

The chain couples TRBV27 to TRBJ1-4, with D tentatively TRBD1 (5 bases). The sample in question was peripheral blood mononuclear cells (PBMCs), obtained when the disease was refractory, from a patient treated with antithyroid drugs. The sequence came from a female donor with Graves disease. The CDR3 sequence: CASTAQTTRGPTNEKLFF. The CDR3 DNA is TGTGCCAGCACCGCCCAAACGACTAGGGGTCCAACTAATGAAAAACTGTTTTTT.